These T cell receptor beta chains were read from a single sample in a study of blood T cell repertoires in COVID-19. TCRdb's table, derived via immunoSEQ multiplex PCR, lists solely in-frame clones and lacks some. The table lists roughly 200,000 clones, just over 85% of them singletons. The sequenced material came from PBMCs or T cells enriched from blood (not recorded which). Receptor source: a woman aged 40 to 55 with acute COVID-19. Each CDR3 is given with its conserved first and last residue.

v_gene: TRBV30; j_gene: TRBJ2-5; CDR3aa: CAWSLGASGTQYF
v_gene: TRBV18; j_gene: TRBJ2-7; CDR3aa: CASSPTGINYEQYF
v_gene: TRBV4-1; j_gene: TRBJ1-1; CDR3aa: CASSQIAGIIMNTEAFF
v_gene: TRBV12-5; j_gene: TRBJ1-1; CDR3aa: CASGLVPHLQQGYTEAFF
v_gene: TRBV30; j_gene: TRBJ2-1; CDR3aa: CAWRAAGSYNEQFF
v_gene: TRBV9; j_gene: TRBJ2-1; CDR3aa: CASSPRLVSSGSYNEQFF
v_gene: TRBV11-2; j_gene: TRBJ1-2; CDR3aa: CASSLSRDRGRSYTF
v_gene: TRBV7-8; j_gene: TRBJ1-1; CDR3aa: CASSLGAHTEAFF
v_gene: TRBV19; j_gene: TRBJ2-1; CDR3aa: CASSIILSSYNEQFF
v_gene: TRBV6-5; j_gene: TRBJ1-2; CDR3aa: CASSRGQNYGYTF
v_gene: TRBV6-5; j_gene: TRBJ2-7; CDR3aa: CASSRGTDSYEQYF
v_gene: TRBV5-1; j_gene: TRBJ1-1; CDR3aa: CASSLTGGEGTEAFF
v_gene: TRBV3-1/TRBV3-2; j_gene: TRBJ1-1; CDR3aa: CASSQGVTGGATEAFF
v_gene: TRBV29-1; j_gene: TRBJ2-1; CDR3aa: CSTTRGAGEQFF
v_gene: TRBV9; j_gene: TRBJ1-1; CDR3aa: CASSVWEGRGAEAFF
v_gene: TRBV7-8; j_gene: TRBJ1-2; CDR3aa: CASSPSGKGPSYGYTF
v_gene: TRBV7-9; j_gene: TRBJ2-7; CDR3aa: CASSLRGGVLATGEQYF
v_gene: TRBV7-8; j_gene: TRBJ2-7; CDR3aa: CASSLVRGSEQYF
v_gene: TRBV7-9; j_gene: TRBJ2-1; CDR3aa: CASSLGTSGGLRYNEQFF
v_gene: TRBV5-6; j_gene: TRBJ1-6; CDR3aa: CASSLLGTGGSNSPLHF
v_gene: TRBV6-2/TRBV6-3; j_gene: TRBJ2-7; CDR3aa: CASSHDREFYEQYF
v_gene: TRBV19; j_gene: TRBJ2-6; CDR3aa: CASSIDTAPGANVLTF
v_gene: TRBV3-1/TRBV3-2; j_gene: TRBJ1-1; CDR3aa: CASSLRTGGYTEAFF
v_gene: TRBV25-1; j_gene: TRBJ2-1; CDR3aa: CASSVGVSYSYNEQFF
v_gene: TRBV5-4; j_gene: TRBJ2-2; CDR3aa: CASSLDPRGAGTGELFF
v_gene: TRBV25-1; j_gene: TRBJ2-1; CDR3aa: CASSGLAWTGGNEQFF
v_gene: TRBV19; j_gene: TRBJ1-1; CDR3aa: CASTSRQGPTEAFF
v_gene: TRBV3-1/TRBV3-2; j_gene: TRBJ1-2; CDR3aa: CASSCRPGQGGGRHGYTF
v_gene: TRBV27; j_gene: TRBJ2-1; CDR3aa: CASSLGGAYNEQFF
v_gene: TRBV6-2/TRBV6-3; j_gene: TRBJ2-7; CDR3aa: CASSYLPAGGGYEQYF
v_gene: TRBV19; j_gene: TRBJ2-3; CDR3aa: CASSWRASGGSTDTQYF
v_gene: TRBV6-5; j_gene: TRBJ1-6; CDR3aa: CASSYSRGNSPLHF
v_gene: TRBV29-1; j_gene: TRBJ1-1; CDR3aa: CSVGQGTNTEAFF
v_gene: TRBV12-3/TRBV12-4; j_gene: TRBJ1-1; CDR3aa: CASSFTENTEAFF
v_gene: TRBV9; j_gene: TRBJ1-4; CDR3aa: CASSPRQFPTNEKLFF
v_gene: TRBV4-3; j_gene: TRBJ1-1; CDR3aa: CASSQARGTANTEAFF
v_gene: TRBV6-1; j_gene: TRBJ2-6; CDR3aa: CASSDPGHLSGANVLTF
v_gene: TRBV9; j_gene: TRBJ2-5; CDR3aa: CASSVEMGTSYRETQYF
v_gene: TRBV10-2; j_gene: TRBJ1-6; CDR3aa: CASRKRVGAGTGNSPLHF
v_gene: TRBV6-2/TRBV6-3; j_gene: TRBJ1-1; CDR3aa: CASSLAVRDTEAFF
v_gene: TRBV19; j_gene: TRBJ1-5; CDR3aa: CASSMVGTGGQPQHF
v_gene: TRBV27; j_gene: TRBJ1-5; CDR3aa: CASSRSLGQPQHF
v_gene: TRBV4-1; j_gene: TRBJ1-1; CDR3aa: CASTRDVRSYTEAFF
v_gene: TRBV7-2; j_gene: TRBJ2-6; CDR3aa: CASRGWAGKVTGANVLTF
v_gene: TRBV6-5; j_gene: TRBJ1-5; CDR3aa: CASKLTGLNEQPQHF
v_gene: TRBV13; j_gene: TRBJ2-2; CDR3aa: CASSPRPGAGELFF
v_gene: TRBV27; j_gene: TRBJ1-1; CDR3aa: CASSPGQGAEAFF
v_gene: TRBV6-2/TRBV6-3; j_gene: TRBJ1-5; CDR3aa: CASTPRAWPPQPQHF
v_gene: TRBV9; j_gene: TRBJ1-1; CDR3aa: CASSGANRDGGDTEAFF
v_gene: TRBV5-1; j_gene: TRBJ2-1; CDR3aa: CASRTSGKANNEQFF
v_gene: TRBV7-2; j_gene: TRBJ2-3; CDR3aa: CASSFELAGASTDTQYF
v_gene: TRBV7-9; j_gene: TRBJ1-1; CDR3aa: CASSLGGPPGAEAFF
v_gene: TRBV5-4; j_gene: TRBJ2-3; CDR3aa: CASSLRASGGFGTDTQYF